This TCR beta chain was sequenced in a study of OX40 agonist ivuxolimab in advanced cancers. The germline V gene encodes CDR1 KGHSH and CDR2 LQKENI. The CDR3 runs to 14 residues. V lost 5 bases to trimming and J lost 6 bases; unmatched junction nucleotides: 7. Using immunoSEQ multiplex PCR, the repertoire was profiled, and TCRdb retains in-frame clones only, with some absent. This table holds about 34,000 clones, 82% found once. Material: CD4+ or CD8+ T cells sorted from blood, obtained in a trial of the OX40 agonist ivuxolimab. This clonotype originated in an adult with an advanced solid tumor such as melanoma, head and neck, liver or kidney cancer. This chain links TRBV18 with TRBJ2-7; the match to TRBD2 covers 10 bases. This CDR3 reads CASSERGGLSEQYF. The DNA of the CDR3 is TGTGCCAGCTCAGAGCGGGGGGGCCTCTCCGAGCAGTACTTC.